The next 8 T cell receptor beta chains were all read from a single sample in a study of CD8+ T cells in alopecia areata. Regarding treatment: oral pan-JAK inhibitor, 5-10 mg twice daily. Sequencing relied on a cDNA template that was reverse transcribed from extracted RNA. Assay: immunoSEQ multiplex PCR; the TCRdb copy retains only in-frame clones and omits some. The sample gives under 350,000 clones, roughly 50% of which show up once; less than 2% is in the top ten. The specimen was CD4+ T cells sorted from blood, collected at week 24, from a patient treated with tofacitinib. These receptors were obtained from a human donor with alopecia areata.

The rearrangement joins TRBV6-6 to TRBJ1-3, with D hard to call. The length of the CDR3 is 10 residues. V was cut by 8 bases and J by 4 bases, with 3 bases left in between. Per the germline V gene, CDR1 is MNHNY and CDR2 is SVGAGI (reference sequence). CDR3: CASGGNTIYF. The CDR3 nucleotides read TGTGCCAGCGGAGGAAACACCATATATTTT.

This clone was detected ten times or more. The chain combines TRBV29-1 with TRBJ2-3; D gene uncertain. The CDR3 consists of 10 residues. Germline CDR1 SQVTM, CDR2 ANQGSEA. The CDR3 region is CTSNTDTQYF. CDR3 DNA: TGCACCTCCAACACAGATACGCAGTATTTT.

This chain links TRBV5-5 with TRBJ2-5; 12 bases align to TRBD2. V trimming: 2 bases; J trimming: 1 base; junction bases outside the gene matches: 3. Germline assignment: CDR1 SGHKS and CDR2 YYEKEE (reference sequence). The CDR3 sequence is 16 residues long. DNA for the CDR3: TGTGCCAGCAGCTTCAGACTAGCGGGGGTCCAAGAGACCCAGTACTTC. Its protein product is CASSFRLAGVQETQYF.

The chain uses TRBV6-5 and TRBJ2-3, with D possibly TRBD2 on 6 matching bases. Germline CDR1 reads MNHEY; CDR2 reads SVGAGI. CDR3 length: 14 residues. V was shortened by 0 bases and J by 6 bases, with 10 bases between the two germline ends. The CDR3 is CASSYSMRGDTQYF. The CDR3 nucleotides read TGTGCCAGCAGTTACTCGATGCGGGGCGATACGCAGTATTTT.

This clone was recorded a few times. The chain uses TRBV4-1 and TRBJ1-1, with D tentatively TRBD1 (5 bases). Germline V gene data show CDR1 as MGHRA and CDR2 as YSYEKL. This CDR3 contains 14 residues. Trimming left V 1 base short and J 5 bases short, with 11 bases between. CDR3 residues: CASSQGWEGTEAFF. CDR3 nucleotides: TGCGCCAGCAGCCAAGGGTGGGAGGGGACTGAAGCTTTCTTT.

The rearrangement uses TRBV28 and TRBJ2-7; 7 positions match TRBD1. From germline, CDR1 is MDHEN and CDR2 SYDVKM. J gave up 1 base and V 10 bases, and 16 bases lay outside the gene matches. This CDR3 spans 16 amino acids. This CDR3 is CATVEWGRGNSYEQYF. CDR3 coding DNA: TGTGCCACCGTGGAGTGGGGCAGGGGGAATTCCTACGAGCAGTACTTC.

The rearrangement links TRBV7-9 to TRBJ2-2; 9 positions match TRBD1. The CDR3 length is 17 residues. V gave up 3 bases and J gave up 3 bases; unmatched junction bases: 8. The germline gives CDR1 SEHNR, CDR2 FQNEAQ (reference sequence). The CDR3 region has the DNA TGTGCCAGCAGCTTCTTAAGGACAGGGGCGGACACCGGGGAGCTGTTTTTT. It translates to CASSFLRTGADTGELFF.

V and J are TRBV27 and TRBJ2-1; D gene ambiguous. This CDR3 is built from 13 residues. Germline-derived CDR1 and CDR2 are MNHEY and SMNVEV (reference sequence). V gave up 3 bases and J gave up 3 bases, with 6 bases separating them. CDR3 amino acids: CASSLRIYNEQFF. The CDR3 DNA sequence: TGTGCCAGCAGTTTGAGAATCTACAATGAGCAGTTCTTC.